This T cell receptor beta chain was observed in a study of shared clonotypes between healthy human individuals. The CDR3 extends over 14 amino acids. Germline values: CDR1 WSHSY, CDR2 SAAADI. The V end lost 6 bases, the J end lost 3 bases, and 12 bases lay between the germline ends. Donors, healthy HIV-negative adults, lacked recent acute infections or vaccinations. Under the authors' procedure: ImmunoSEQ junction-only sequences lacked quality scores, so their filtering differed. The table came from immunoSEQ multiplex PCR; TCRdb's copy has only in-frame clones and leaves some out. The V and J calls and the clone size are those of that table, but D and trimming were determined from the DNA. The table lists approximately 500,000 clones, over 60% of them singletons.

The rearrangement uses TRBV10-2 and TRBJ1-5; possibly TRBD1 for D (6 bases). The sequencing input was PBMCs. The origin of this receptor is a woman aged 40 to 55 in good health. Some clones in this sample may be carry-over from other donors' samples. This chain's CDR3 is CASRATGDNQPQHF. In DNA form, the CDR3 reads TGCGCCAGCAGGGCGACAGGAGACAATCAGCCCCAGCATTTT.